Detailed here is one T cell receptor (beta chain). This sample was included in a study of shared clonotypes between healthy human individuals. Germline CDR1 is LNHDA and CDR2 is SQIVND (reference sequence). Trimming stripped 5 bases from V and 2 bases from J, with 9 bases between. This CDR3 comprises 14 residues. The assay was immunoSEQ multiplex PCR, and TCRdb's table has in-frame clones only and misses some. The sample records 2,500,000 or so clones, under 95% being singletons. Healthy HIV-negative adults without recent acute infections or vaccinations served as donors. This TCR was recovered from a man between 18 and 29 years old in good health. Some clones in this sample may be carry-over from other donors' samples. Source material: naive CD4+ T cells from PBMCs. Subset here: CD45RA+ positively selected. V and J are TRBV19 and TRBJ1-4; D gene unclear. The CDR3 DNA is TGTGCCAGTAGTCTAGTAGGGACTAATGAAAAACTGTTTTTT. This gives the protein CASSLVGTNEKLFF.